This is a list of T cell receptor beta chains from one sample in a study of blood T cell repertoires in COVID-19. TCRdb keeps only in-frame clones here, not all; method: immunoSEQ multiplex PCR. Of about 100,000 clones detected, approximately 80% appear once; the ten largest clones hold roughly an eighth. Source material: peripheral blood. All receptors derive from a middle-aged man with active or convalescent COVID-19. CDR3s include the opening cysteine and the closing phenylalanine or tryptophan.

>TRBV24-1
CATSDPRQGRVEQYF
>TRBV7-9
CASSFTGTGANEQFF
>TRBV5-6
CASSLVTGWEETQYF
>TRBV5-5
CASSLTGENTEAFF
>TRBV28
CASNNIQGDYGYTF
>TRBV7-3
CASSPQVTSGANVLTF
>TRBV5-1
CASSPTGTRDTSDF
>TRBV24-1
CATSGGYSGNTISGANVLTF
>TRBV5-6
CASSKMGLAEYEQYF
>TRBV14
CASSQDDWGLPTDTQYF
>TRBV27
CASRGSASYEQYF
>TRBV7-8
CASSPRQGAGNQPQHF
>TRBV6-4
CASTPLGREDYEQYF
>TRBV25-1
CASSQGYRGYTF
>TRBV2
CASSRTSGGAYEQYF
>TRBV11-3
CASSLENPRGAKNIQYF
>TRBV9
CASSVGDSHSGANVLTF
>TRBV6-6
CATRGGSNTEAFF
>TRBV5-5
CASSFDADIQYF
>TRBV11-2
CASSLRGGVVSTNEKLFF
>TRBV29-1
CSAEGLAGAGELFF
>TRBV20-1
CSASNRGLEETQYF
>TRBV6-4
CASSEGYEGNEQFF
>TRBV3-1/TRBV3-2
CASSQGQPSEQYF
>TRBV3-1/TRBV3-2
CASSPGSSAYEQYF
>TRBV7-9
CASSDQTWRGYTF
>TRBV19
CASRQGAANYGYTF
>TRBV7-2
CASSLDAGEGSTDTQYF
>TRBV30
CAWRGTSGIHEQYF
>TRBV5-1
CASRVEQGLQTQYF
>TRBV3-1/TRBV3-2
CASSSGTGGTEAFF
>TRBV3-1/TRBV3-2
CASSPRGTASFF
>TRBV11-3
CASSLSLAGHEQYF
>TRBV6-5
CASSGGSYHEQYF
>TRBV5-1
CASSRPVGGQETQYF
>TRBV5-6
CASSLRGNYGYTF
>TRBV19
CASSIVRQPQHF
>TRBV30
CAWRLAGYNEQFF
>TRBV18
CASSRQGNDEQYF